Here is one TCR beta chain with its context. Its antigen is unknown. These data come from a study of cytomegalovirus exposure and HLA in healthy donors. Primers included in the PCR were 60 Vbeta and 13 Jbeta primers. Here immunoSEQ multiplex PCR was the method, and the copy in TCRdb shows in-frame clones only, minus some. The sample shows hundreds of thousands of clones, approximately 84% of them seen only once. This CDR3 region has 12 residues. V dropped 2 bases and J dropped 7 bases, with 9 bases sitting between them. Germline V gene data show CDR1 as GTSNPN and CDR2 as SVGIG (reference sequence). Study results and limitations: There were some V segments, including TRBV6-2 and TRBV6-3, excluded as indistinguishable. Differences between HLA loci emerged in a later analysis of TCR association rates, with DRB1 most and HLA-C fewest. There were several of the most significant clusters that appeared linked to common viral pathogens in a later analysis. TCR beta sequences reportedly predicted most subjects' HLA-A and HLA-B alleles accurately.

Specimen: PBMCs. The chain has TRBV30 and TRBJ2-1; no clear D gene. This sequence originates from a woman in her thirties or forties in good health and CMV-seronegative. The CDR3 is CAWSQRRNEQFF. In DNA, the CDR3 is TGTGCCTGGAGTCAAAGGCGGAATGAGCAGTTCTTC.